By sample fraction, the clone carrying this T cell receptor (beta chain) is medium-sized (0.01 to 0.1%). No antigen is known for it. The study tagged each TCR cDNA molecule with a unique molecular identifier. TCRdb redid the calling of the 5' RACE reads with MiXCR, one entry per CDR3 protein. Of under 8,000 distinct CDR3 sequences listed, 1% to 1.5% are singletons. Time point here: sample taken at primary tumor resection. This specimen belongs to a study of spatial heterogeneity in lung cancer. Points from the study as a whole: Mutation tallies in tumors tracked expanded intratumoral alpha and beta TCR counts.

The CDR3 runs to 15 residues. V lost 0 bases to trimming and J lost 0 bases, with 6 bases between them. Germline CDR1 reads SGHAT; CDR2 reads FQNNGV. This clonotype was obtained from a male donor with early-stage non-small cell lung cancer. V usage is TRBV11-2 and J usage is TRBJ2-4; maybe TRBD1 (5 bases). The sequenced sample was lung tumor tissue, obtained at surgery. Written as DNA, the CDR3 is TGTGCCAGCAGCTTAGAAACAGGAGCCAAAAACATTCAGTACTTC. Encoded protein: CASSLETGAKNIQYF.